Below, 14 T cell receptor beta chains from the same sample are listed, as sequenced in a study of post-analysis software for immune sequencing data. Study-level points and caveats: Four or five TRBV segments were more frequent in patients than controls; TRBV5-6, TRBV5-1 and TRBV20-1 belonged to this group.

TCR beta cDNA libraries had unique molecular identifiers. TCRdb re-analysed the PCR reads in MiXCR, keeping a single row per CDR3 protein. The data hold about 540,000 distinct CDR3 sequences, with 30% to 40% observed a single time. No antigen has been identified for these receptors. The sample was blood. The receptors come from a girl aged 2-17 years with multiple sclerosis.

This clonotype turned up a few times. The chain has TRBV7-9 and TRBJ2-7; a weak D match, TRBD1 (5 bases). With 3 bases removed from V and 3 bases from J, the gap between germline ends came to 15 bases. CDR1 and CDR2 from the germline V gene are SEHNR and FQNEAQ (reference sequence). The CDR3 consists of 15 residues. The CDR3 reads CASSFDLDTNYEQYF. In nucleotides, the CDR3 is TGTGCCAGCAGCTTTGATCTGGACACAAACTACGAGCAGTACTTC.

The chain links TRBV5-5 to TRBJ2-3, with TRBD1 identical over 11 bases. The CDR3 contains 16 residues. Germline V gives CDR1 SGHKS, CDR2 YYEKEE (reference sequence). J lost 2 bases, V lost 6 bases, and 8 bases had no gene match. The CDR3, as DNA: TGTGCCAGCAACGGACAGGGGGCACCCCCCACAGATACGCAGTATTTT. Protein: CASNGQGAPPTDTQYF.

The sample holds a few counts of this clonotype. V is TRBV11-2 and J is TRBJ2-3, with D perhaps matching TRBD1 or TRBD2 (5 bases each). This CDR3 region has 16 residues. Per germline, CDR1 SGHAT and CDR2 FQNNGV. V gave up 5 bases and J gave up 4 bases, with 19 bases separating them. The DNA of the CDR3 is TGTGCCAGCAGCCGGATGAGAGGCCGGGGACCAGATACGCAGTATTTT. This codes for CASSRMRGRGPDTQYF.

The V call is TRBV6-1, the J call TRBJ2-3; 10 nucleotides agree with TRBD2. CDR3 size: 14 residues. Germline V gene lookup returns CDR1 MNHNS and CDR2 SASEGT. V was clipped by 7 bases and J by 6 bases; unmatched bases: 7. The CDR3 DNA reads TGTGCCAGCATAACACTAGCGGGGTGGGATACGCAGTATTTT. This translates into CASITLAGWDTQYF.

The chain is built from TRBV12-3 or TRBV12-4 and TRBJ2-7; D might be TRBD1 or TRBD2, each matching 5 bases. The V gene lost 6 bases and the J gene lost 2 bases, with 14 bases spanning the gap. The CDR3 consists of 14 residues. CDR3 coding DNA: TGTGCCAGCAGCCAGGGACGCCTCCCCTACGAGCAGTACTTC. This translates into CASSQGRLPYEQYF.

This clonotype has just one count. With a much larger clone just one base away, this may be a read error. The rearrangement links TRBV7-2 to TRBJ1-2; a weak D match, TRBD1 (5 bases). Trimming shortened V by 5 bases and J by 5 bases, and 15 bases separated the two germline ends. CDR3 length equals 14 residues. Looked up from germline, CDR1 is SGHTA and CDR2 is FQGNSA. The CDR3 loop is CASSPRTRGYGYTF. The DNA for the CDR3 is TGTGCCAGCAGCCCTAGGACAAGGGGTTATGGCTACACCTTC.

DNA of the CDR3: TGTGCCAGCAGCTTAGTGACACTCGCCTCGGATACGCAGTATTTT. It codes for CASSLVTLASDTQYF. V and J are TRBV7-8 and TRBJ2-3; D gene uncertain. The CDR3 runs 15 residues. Between the trimmed V and J ends, which lost 1 base and 6 bases, there was a span of 14 bases. Germline V gene sequence: CDR1 SGHVS, CDR2 FQNEAQ.

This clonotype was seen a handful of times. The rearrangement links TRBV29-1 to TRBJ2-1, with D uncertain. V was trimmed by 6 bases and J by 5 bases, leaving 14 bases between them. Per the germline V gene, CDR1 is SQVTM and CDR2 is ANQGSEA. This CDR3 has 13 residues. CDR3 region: CSVRISSNNEQFF. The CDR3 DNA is TGCAGCGTACGGATCTCAAGTAACAATGAGCAGTTCTTC.

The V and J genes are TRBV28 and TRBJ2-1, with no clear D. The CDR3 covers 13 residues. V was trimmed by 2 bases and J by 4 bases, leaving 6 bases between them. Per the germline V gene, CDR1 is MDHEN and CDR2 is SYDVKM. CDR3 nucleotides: TGTGCCAGCAGTTTACTGTGGTACAATGAGCAGTTCTTC. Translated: CASSLLWYNEQFF.

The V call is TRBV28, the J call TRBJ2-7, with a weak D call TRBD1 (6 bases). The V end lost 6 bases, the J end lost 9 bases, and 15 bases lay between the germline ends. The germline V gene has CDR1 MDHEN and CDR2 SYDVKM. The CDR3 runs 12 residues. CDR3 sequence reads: CASRPPTGGQYF. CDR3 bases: TGTGCCAGCAGACCTCCGACAGGCGGGCAGTACTTC. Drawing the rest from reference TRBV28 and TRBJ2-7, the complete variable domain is DVKVTQSSRYLVKRTGEKVFLECVQDMDHENMFWYRQDPGLGLRLIYFSYDVKMKEKGDIPEGYSVSREKKERFSLILESASTNQTSMYLCASRPPTGGQYFGPGTRLTVT.

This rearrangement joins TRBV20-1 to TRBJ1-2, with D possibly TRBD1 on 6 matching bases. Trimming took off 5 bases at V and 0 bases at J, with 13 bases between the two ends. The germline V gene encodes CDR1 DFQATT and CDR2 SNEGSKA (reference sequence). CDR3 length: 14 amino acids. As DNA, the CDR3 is TGCAGTGCTGACGAACAGGGTTCTAACTATGGCTACACCTTC. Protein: CSADEQGSNYGYTF.

Here the CDR3 DNA reads TGTGCCAGCAGTTGGGCAGAATACACCGGGGAGCTGTTTTTT. This gives the protein CASSWAEYTGELFF. This chain links TRBV12-3 or TRBV12-4 with TRBJ2-2; no clear D gene. The CDR3 extends over 14 amino acids. V lost 4 bases, J lost 3 bases, and 9 bases lay in between.

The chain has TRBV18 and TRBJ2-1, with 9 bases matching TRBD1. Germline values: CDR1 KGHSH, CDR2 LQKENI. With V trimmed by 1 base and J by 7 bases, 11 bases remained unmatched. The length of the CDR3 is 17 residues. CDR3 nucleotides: TGTGCCAGCTCACCACGACCGGGACAGGGACAGAGGAATGAGCAGTTCTTC. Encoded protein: CASSPRPGQGQRNEQFF.

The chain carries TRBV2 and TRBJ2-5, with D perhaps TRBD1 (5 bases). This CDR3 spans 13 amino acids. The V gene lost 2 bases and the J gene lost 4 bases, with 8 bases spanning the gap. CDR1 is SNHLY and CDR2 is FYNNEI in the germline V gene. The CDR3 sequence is CASSEQGTETQYF. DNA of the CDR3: TGTGCCAGCAGTGAACAGGGTACAGAGACCCAGTACTTC.